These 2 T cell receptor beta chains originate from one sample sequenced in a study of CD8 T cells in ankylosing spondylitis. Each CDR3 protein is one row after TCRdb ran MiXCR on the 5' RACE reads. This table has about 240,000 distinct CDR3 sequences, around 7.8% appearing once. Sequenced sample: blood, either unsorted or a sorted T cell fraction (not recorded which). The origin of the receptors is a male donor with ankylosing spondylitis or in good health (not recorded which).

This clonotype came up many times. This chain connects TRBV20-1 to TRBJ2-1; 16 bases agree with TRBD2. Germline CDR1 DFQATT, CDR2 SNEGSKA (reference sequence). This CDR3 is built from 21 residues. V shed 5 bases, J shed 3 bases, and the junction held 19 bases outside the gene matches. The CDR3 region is CSAHPLPGTSGRAPHYNEQFF. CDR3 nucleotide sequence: TGCAGTGCTCACCCACTTCCCGGGACTAGCGGGAGGGCCCCCCACTACAATGAGCAGTTCTTC.

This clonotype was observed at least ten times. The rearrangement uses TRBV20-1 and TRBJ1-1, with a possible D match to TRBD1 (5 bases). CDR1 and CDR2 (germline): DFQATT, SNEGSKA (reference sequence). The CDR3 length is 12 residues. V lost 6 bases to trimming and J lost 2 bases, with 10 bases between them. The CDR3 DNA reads TGCAGTGCACGTCAGGGTAACACTGAAGCTTTCTTT. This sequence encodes CSARQGNTEAFF.